Listed below are T cell receptor beta chains from one sample, sequenced in a study of cytomegalovirus exposure and HLA in healthy donors. TCRdb keeps only in-frame clones here, not all; method: immunoSEQ multiplex PCR. Found here are more than 150,000 clones, approximately 88% of them singletons; the top ten hold approximately 1.5%. The source material was PBMCs. The origin of the receptors is a woman between 18 and 29 years old in good health and CMV-seronegative. The CDR3 runs from the conserved cysteine through the conserved F or W. Each record gives: CDR3 protein, J gene, V gene.

CDR3 protein: CASSNGADGYTF
J gene: TRBJ1-2
V gene: TRBV4-1

CDR3 protein: CASLSWTRGTMSYTF
J gene: TRBJ1-2
V gene: TRBV19

CDR3 protein: CASSPSGQGAFYEQYF
J gene: TRBJ2-7
V gene: TRBV27

CDR3 protein: CASRRADKAEAFF
J gene: TRBJ1-1
V gene: TRBV19

CDR3 protein: CASDSYGYTF
J gene: TRBJ1-2
V gene: TRBV11-2

CDR3 protein: CAWSSGNGQFF
J gene: NA
V gene: TRBV30

CDR3 protein: CASSPGDSIGNTIYF
J gene: TRBJ1-3
V gene: TRBV9

CDR3 protein: CASRRQGSGNTIYF
J gene: TRBJ1-3
V gene: TRBV7-9

CDR3 protein: CASSFRLGQGFAGYTF
J gene: TRBJ1-2
V gene: TRBV5-6

CDR3 protein: CASSLVGDRTGELFF
J gene: TRBJ2-2
V gene: TRBV5-1

CDR3 protein: CAIREADSKNTEAFF
J gene: TRBJ1-1
V gene: TRBV10-3

CDR3 protein: CASSLASGARSLGYTF
J gene: TRBJ1-2
V gene: TRBV7-9

CDR3 protein: CASSVAGKVDTEAFF
J gene: TRBJ1-1
V gene: TRBV9

CDR3 protein: CASSSGGRTNIQYF
J gene: TRBJ2-4
V gene: TRBV5-1

CDR3 protein: CAGGGANVNTEAFF
J gene: TRBJ1-1
V gene: TRBV7-9

CDR3 protein: CASSFEPGRRPQHF
J gene: TRBJ1-5
V gene: TRBV5-1

CDR3 protein: CASSYREPPLEQYF
J gene: TRBJ2-7
V gene: TRBV6-5

CDR3 protein: CASSRSQANQPQHF
J gene: TRBJ1-5
V gene: TRBV18

CDR3 protein: CASSFWDRGRTDTQYF
J gene: TRBJ2-3
V gene: TRBV7-3

CDR3 protein: CASSSKTSLDTQYF
J gene: TRBJ2-3
V gene: TRBV5-1

CDR3 protein: CASSLAIPDRSPNF
J gene: TRBJ2-7
V gene: TRBV5-5

CDR3 protein: CASSWGQGNYGYTF
J gene: TRBJ1-2
V gene: TRBV6-1

CDR3 protein: CASSESLGQLNTEAFF
J gene: TRBJ1-1
V gene: TRBV10-1

CDR3 protein: CASSAGIYEQYF
J gene: TRBJ2-7
V gene: TRBV6-1

CDR3 protein: CASSPRSYEQYF
J gene: TRBJ2-7
V gene: TRBV5-1

CDR3 protein: CASSGSEGRITEAFF
J gene: TRBJ1-1
V gene: TRBV7-6

CDR3 protein: CASSLGFQFNQPQHF
J gene: TRBJ1-5
V gene: TRBV11-2

CDR3 protein: CASREGTDYSYEQYF
J gene: TRBJ2-7
V gene: TRBV5-1

CDR3 protein: CASSQLGQPSTDTQYF
J gene: TRBJ2-3
V gene: TRBV14

CDR3 protein: CAISEVGTGGKTQYF
J gene: TRBJ2-5
V gene: TRBV10-3

CDR3 protein: CASSYGDSYGYTF
J gene: TRBJ1-2
V gene: TRBV6-5

CDR3 protein: CAWRAPRGVLTF
J gene: TRBJ2-6
V gene: TRBV30

CDR3 protein: CASSKAGETGDPIGELFF
J gene: TRBJ2-2
V gene: TRBV21-1

CDR3 protein: CASSERGFWELFF
J gene: TRBJ2-2
V gene: TRBV19

CDR3 protein: CAGSGGRNTDTQYF
J gene: TRBJ2-3
V gene: TRBV6-1

CDR3 protein: CSVPSRHSPNNYGYTF
J gene: TRBJ1-2
V gene: TRBV29-1

CDR3 protein: CSVVLTEAFF
J gene: TRBJ1-1
V gene: TRBV29-1

CDR3 protein: CASKADIAYEQYF
J gene: TRBJ2-7
V gene: TRBV2

CDR3 protein: CASSVAGTDLYEQYF
J gene: TRBJ2-7
V gene: TRBV9

CDR3 protein: CASSTSGYQPQHF
J gene: TRBJ1-5
V gene: TRBV19

CDR3 protein: CASSPWQGVNTEAFF
J gene: TRBJ1-1
V gene: TRBV11-1

CDR3 protein: CASMVRSSGANGLTF
J gene: TRBJ2-6
V gene: TRBV19

CDR3 protein: CAISGRQESGYTF
J gene: TRBJ1-2
V gene: TRBV10-3

CDR3 protein: CASSLSPDRAPYGYTF
J gene: TRBJ1-2
V gene: TRBV27

CDR3 protein: CASSRLNEAFF
J gene: TRBJ1-1
V gene: TRBV5-6

CDR3 protein: CASSVVDFGTLYNEQFF
J gene: TRBJ2-1
V gene: TRBV6-1

CDR3 protein: CASSLDAGFGNEQYF
J gene: TRBJ2-7
V gene: TRBV5-1